The following is a TCR beta chain sequence with its context. The data belong to a study of blood T cell repertoires in COVID-19. Background on the study: Acute-phase and convalescent COVID-19 samples originated in the United States, Italy and Spain. PBMCs, B-cell-depleted T cells, or T cells provided the cDNA or gDNA that made up the material.

This CDR3 region has 14 residues. Trimming removed 1 base from V and 1 base from J, with 7 bases in between. The germline CDR1 and CDR2 sequences are SGHTA and FQGNSA. How the authors handled the data: Reference gene primer amplification gave estimated nucleated cell counts. Measured with immunoSEQ multiplex PCR; TCRdb has only the in-frame clones, and not every one. V and J calls and clone size are those listed in that table; D and trimming were worked out from the DNA. The table shows approximately 150,000 clones, with about 90% occurring only once. This rearrangement joins TRBV7-2 to TRBJ1-1, with D perhaps matching TRBD1 (5 bases). The source is a woman aged 70-85 years with acute or convalescent COVID-19. The sequenced sample consisted of peripheral blood. The CDR3: CASSLDRWNTEAFF. The CDR3 region has the DNA TGTGCCAGCAGCTTAGACAGGTGGAACACTGAAGCTTTCTTT.